This record concerns one TCR beta chain sequence. Antigen specificity is unknown. The data were obtained in a study of radiotherapy plus CTLA-4 blockade in lung cancer. Background on the study: The study recorded objective responses in 15% to 20% of patients and disease control in 31%. The study's findings and limits: Interferon-beta and early blood T cell clone dynamics reportedly predicted response best.

The CDR3 has 15 residues. From germline, CDR1 is SGHNT and CDR2 YYREEE (reference sequence). Germline trimming cut 3 bases from V and 3 bases from J; bases unmatched to any gene: 9. Method: immunoSEQ multiplex PCR; TCRdb's copy keeps in-frame clones and lacks some. The sample has about 95,000 clones, 83% seen once. The chain has TRBV5-4 and TRBJ2-7, with 7 bases aligning to TRBD1. This TCR came from a human donor with non-small cell lung cancer who had stable disease on radiotherapy plus ipilimumab. Sequenced here: peripheral blood, sampled from a patient treated with radiotherapy plus ipilimumab. The CDR3 region is CASSSPGQTLYEQYF. The CDR3 DNA follows: TGTGCCAGCAGCTCCCCGGGACAGACCCTCTACGAGCAGTACTTC.